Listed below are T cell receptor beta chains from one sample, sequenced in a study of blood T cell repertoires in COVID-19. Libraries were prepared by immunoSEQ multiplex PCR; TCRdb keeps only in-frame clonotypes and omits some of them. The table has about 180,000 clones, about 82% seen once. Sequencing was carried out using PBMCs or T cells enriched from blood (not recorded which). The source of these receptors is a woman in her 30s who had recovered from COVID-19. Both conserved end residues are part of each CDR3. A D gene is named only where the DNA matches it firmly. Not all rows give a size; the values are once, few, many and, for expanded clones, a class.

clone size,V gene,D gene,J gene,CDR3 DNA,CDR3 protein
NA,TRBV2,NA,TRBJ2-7,TGTGCCAGCAATAACTACGAGCAGTACTTC,CASNNYEQYF
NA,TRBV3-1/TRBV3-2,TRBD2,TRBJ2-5,TGTGCCAGCAGCCAAGATCTCCCAGGACTAGCGGGCCACCAAGAGACCCAGTACTTC,CASSQDLPGLAGHQETQYF
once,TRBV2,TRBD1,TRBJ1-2,TGTGCCAGCAGTGAATATGGTTGGAGGGGGGACAGGGGCTATGGCTACACCTTC,CASSEYGWRGDRGYGYTF
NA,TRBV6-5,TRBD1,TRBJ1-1,TGTGCCAGCAGTTCGTGGACAGGGGGAAACACTGAAGCTTTCTTT,CASSSWTGGNTEAFF
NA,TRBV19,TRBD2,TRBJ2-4,TGTGCCAGTAGTATAGGTGGGGGGGTAGCCAAAAACATTCAGTACTTC,CASSIGGGVAKNIQYF
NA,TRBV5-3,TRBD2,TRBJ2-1,TGTGCCAGAAGCTTGTCACGGGGGACTAGCGGATTTCCGAATGAGCAGTTCTTC,CARSLSRGTSGFPNEQFF
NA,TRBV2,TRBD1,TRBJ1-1,TGTGCCAGCAGTAGGGACAGGGGGCGGTCGGGCACTGAAGCTTTCTTT,CASSRDRGRSGTEAFF
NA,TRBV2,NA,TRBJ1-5,TGTGCCAGCAGTGAGGGGGGGGCGAGACGCAATCAGCCCCAGCATTTT,CASSEGGARRNQPQHF
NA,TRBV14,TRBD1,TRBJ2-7,TGTGCCAGCAGCCAACAGGGGGCGAACACCTACGAGCAGTACTTC,CASSQQGANTYEQYF
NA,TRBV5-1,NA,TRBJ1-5,TGCGCCAGCAGCTCAGACCGACAGCAACCATCCATTAGCAATCAGCCCCAGCATTTT,CASSSDRQQPSISNQPQHF
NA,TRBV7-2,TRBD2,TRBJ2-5,TGTGCCAGCAGGGGACTAGCGGGAGGGGGACAAGAGACCCAGTACTTC,CASRGLAGGGQETQYF
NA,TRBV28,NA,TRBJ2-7,TGTGCCAGCAGTACTACAGGAGCCGAGCAGTACTTC,CASSTTGAEQYF
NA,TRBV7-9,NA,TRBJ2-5,TGTGCCAGCAGCTGGGGCAATAATCCACAAGAGACCCAGTACTTC,CASSWGNNPQETQYF
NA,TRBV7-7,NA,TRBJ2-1,TGTGCCAGCAGCCAGGCGGCTAGCGAGTACAATGAGCAGTTCTTC,CASSQAASEYNEQFF
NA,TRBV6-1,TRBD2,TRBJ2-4,TGTGCCAGCAGTGGGACTAGCGGGGTGGGGACCAAAAACATTCAGTACTTC,CASSGTSGVGTKNIQYF
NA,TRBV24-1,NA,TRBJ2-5,TGTGCCACCAGTGATTTCACAGAGCAAGAGACCCAGTACTTC,CATSDFTEQETQYF
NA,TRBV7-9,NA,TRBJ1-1,TGTGCCAGCAGCTTAGTTCTCTCGAACACTGAAGCTTTCTTT,CASSLVLSNTEAFF
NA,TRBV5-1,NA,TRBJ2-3,TGCGCCAGCAGCTTGTTCACAGAACGAGATACGCAGTATTTT,CASSLFTERDTQYF
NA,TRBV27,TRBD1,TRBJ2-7,TGTGCCAGCAGTTTATCCGCCGGGACAGGCTTATACGAGCAGTACTTC,CASSLSAGTGLYEQYF
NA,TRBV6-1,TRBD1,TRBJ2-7,TGTGCCAGCAGTGAAGCTACGGGACAGGGAGCGGGGGAGCAGTACTTC,CASSEATGQGAGEQYF
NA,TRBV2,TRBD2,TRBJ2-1,TGTGCCAGCAGTGAGCGGGAGGCTAACAATGAGCAGTTCTTC,CASSEREANNEQFF
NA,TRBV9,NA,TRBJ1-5,TGTGCCAGCAGCGCAGGGGTGGGCAATCAGCCCCAGCATTTT,CASSAGVGNQPQHF
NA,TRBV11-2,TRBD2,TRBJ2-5,TGTGCCAGCAGCTTACAACTAGCGGGGTACCAAGAGACCCAGTACTTC,CASSLQLAGYQETQYF
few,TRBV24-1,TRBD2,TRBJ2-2,TGTGCCACCAGTGATTCTACACCCGGGGCGGGAGGTCTAACCGGGGAGCTGTTTTTT,CATSDSTPGAGGLTGELFF
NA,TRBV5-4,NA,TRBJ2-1,TGTGCCAGCAGCTTGGGGATTAGCGACTACAATGAGCAGTTCTTC,CASSLGISDYNEQFF
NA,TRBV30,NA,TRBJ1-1,TGTGCCTGGAGGAGGGCGACGGCCCCGGGAACTGAAGCTTTCTTT,CAWRRATAPGTEAFF
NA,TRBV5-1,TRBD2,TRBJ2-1,TGCGCCAGCAGCCCGGGGGGGAACGGAGAGCAGTTCTTC,CASSPGGNGEQFF
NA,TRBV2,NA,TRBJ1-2,TGTGCCAGCTCCGGAACAGGGCGAGCTAACTATGGCTACACCTTC,CASSGTGRANYGYTF
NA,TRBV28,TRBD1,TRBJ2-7,TGTGCCAGCAGTTTCGGAGACAGGGAATACTACGAGCAGTACTTC,CASSFGDREYYEQYF
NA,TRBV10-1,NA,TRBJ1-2,TGCGCCAGCAGGAAACAGGGCTCCTATGGCTACACCTTC,CASRKQGSYGYTF
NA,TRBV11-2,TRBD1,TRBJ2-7,TGTGCCAGCAGTGCCAGGACAGGGTCGGAGGAGCAGTACTTC,CASSARTGSEEQYF
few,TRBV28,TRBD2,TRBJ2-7,TGTGCCAGCAGGGGCGGACTAGCGGGTTGGGCTGGCTCCTACGAGCAGTACTTC,CASRGGLAGWAGSYEQYF
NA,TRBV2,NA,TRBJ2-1,TGTGCCAGCAGTGATAGGTGGCGGGGCAGCCCCTCCTACAATGAGCAGTTCTTC,CASSDRWRGSPSYNEQFF
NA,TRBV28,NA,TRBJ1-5,TGTGCCAGCAGTTTTCCAGGGGCTCGCAATCAGCCCCAGCATTTT,CASSFPGARNQPQHF
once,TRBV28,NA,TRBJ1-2,TGTGCCAGCAGCCATGCCGTCACAGGGTACTATGGCTACACCTTC,CASSHAVTGYYGYTF
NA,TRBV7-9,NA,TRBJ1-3,TGTGCCAGCAGCCTCAGTGGAAACACCATATATTTT,CASSLSGNTIYF